The 18 T cell receptor beta chains presented below share a single source sample, sequenced in a study of early T cells in non-severe SARS-CoV-2 infection. MiXCR, run by TCRdb on the 5' RACE reads, gives a single entry per CDR3 protein. The sample lists about 110,000 distinct CDR3 sequences, roughly 10% seen once, with 7.6% in the top ten. What was sequenced was whole blood. The source is an adult who was a healthcare worker with PCR-confirmed SARS-CoV-2 infection or an uninfected control (not recorded which).

In its sample, this clonotype was seen many times. V and J are TRBV3-1 and TRBJ2-7; a weak D match, TRBD2 (5 bases). V was clipped by 1 base and J by 6 bases, with 7 bases between them. Germline V gene sequence: CDR1 LGHDT, CDR2 YNNKEL (reference sequence). The CDR3 totals 12 residues. The CDR3 nucleotides read TGTGCCAGCAGCCAAGGGGAGACCGAGCAGTACTTC. Its protein product is CASSQGETEQYF.

This clonotype has just a few counts. The genes are TRBV30 and TRBJ1-5; the D is unclear. Germline CDR1 GTSNPN, CDR2 SVGIG (reference sequence). V lost 5 bases and J lost 0, with 14 bases in between. This CDR3 spans 15 amino acids. The CDR3 region has the DNA TGTGCCTGGGGACTTGACACTTATAGCAATCAGCCCCAGCATTTT. Its protein product is CAWGLDTYSNQPQHF.

The chain combines TRBV6-6 with TRBJ1-5; D is ambiguous. CDR1 and CDR2 from the germline V gene are MNHNY and SVGAGI (reference sequence). This CDR3 region has 12 residues. V gave up 2 bases and J gave up 6 bases, with 5 bases separating them. The CDR3 DNA sequence: TGTGCCAGCAGTTACCCAGCTCAGCCCCAGCATTTT. It translates to CASSYPAQPQHF.

This clonotype has a count of ten or more. The chain links TRBV2 to TRBJ2-5, with D perhaps TRBD1 (6 bases). Germline CDR1 is SNHLY and CDR2 is FYNNEI. The CDR3 runs 15 residues. Trimming pared 5 bases from V and 4 bases from J, leaving 17 bases between. CDR3 in amino acids: CASSKSQGAGETQYF. CDR3 nucleotides: TGTGCCAGCAGTAAATCACAGGGAGCAGGAGAGACCCAGTACTTC.

This clonotype came up many times. CDR3 DNA: TGTGCCAGCAGCCGAGGGGAGGGGCACGAGCAGTACTTC. Its translation: CASSRGEGHEQYF. V gene TRBV6-6 combines with J gene TRBJ2-7, with 7 bases fitting TRBD2. The length of the CDR3 is 13 residues. V lost 6 bases to trimming and J lost 5 bases; unmatched junction nucleotides: 7. Per the germline V gene, CDR1 is MNHNY and CDR2 is SVGAGI (reference sequence).

This clonotype was seen a few times. The V call is TRBV11-2, the J call TRBJ1-1, with 7 positions matching TRBD1. Per the germline V gene, CDR1 is SGHAT and CDR2 is FQNNGV. V was pared by 0 bases and J by 1 base, with 8 bases of the junction left unmatched. CDR3 length: 17 amino acids. CDR3 in DNA: TGTGCCAGCAGCTTAGAAGGGCAGGGGGAGGCGAACACTGAAGCTTTCTTT. The encoded protein is CASSLEGQGEANTEAFF.

This clonotype was counted only a few times. The chain links TRBV7-6 to TRBJ2-3, with D possibly being TRBD1 or TRBD2 (5 bases each). The CDR3 sequence is 14 residues long. CDR1 and CDR2 (germline): SGHVS, FNYEAQ. V was cut by 4 bases and J by 7 bases, with 15 bases left in between. CDR3 region: CASSSQMGVNTQYF. The CDR3 nucleotides are TGTGCCAGCAGCTCGCAGATGGGGGTAAATACGCAGTATTTT.

This clonotype was observed at least ten times. The V call is TRBV7-9, the J call TRBJ2-3; D call uncertain. The CDR3 is made up of 14 amino acids. Trimming pared 3 bases from V and 4 bases from J, leaving 11 bases between. The germline V gene has CDR1 SEHNR and CDR2 FQNEAQ (reference sequence). CDR3 in DNA: TGTGCCAGCAGCTTGACCCTAGTTTCAGATACGCAGTATTTT. Its translation: CASSLTLVSDTQYF.

This clonotype was seen repeatedly, ten times or more. The chain employs TRBV5-6 and TRBJ2-7; 8 nucleotides match TRBD2. The V gene end was trimmed by 4 bases and the J gene end by 2 bases; junction bases not matched to a gene: 5. Germline loops: CDR1 SGHDT, CDR2 YYEEEE. This CDR3 contains 14 residues. The CDR3 reads CASSRAGEAYEQYF. The CDR3 nucleotides read TGTGCCAGCAGCCGAGCGGGAGAGGCCTACGAGCAGTACTTC.

This clonotype was detected ten times or more. The J gene is TRBJ1-2, the V gene TRBV20-1; tentatively, D is TRBD1 (5 bases). Germline CDR1 DFQATT, CDR2 SNEGSKA (reference sequence). Trimming shortened V by 1 base and J by 2 bases, and 11 bases separated the two germline ends. The CDR3 length is 14 residues. This CDR3 reads CSARVGGSNYGYTF. The CDR3 nucleotides read TGCAGTGCTAGAGTGGGGGGATCCAACTATGGCTACACCTTC.

This clonotype was seen repeatedly, ten times or more. The J gene is TRBJ2-3, the V gene TRBV28, with unresolved D. Trimming left V 2 bases short and J 2 bases short, with 8 bases between. Germline values: CDR1 MDHEN, CDR2 SYDVKM. This CDR3 has 14 residues. The CDR3 sequence is CASSLRPNTDTQYF. The DNA of the CDR3 is TGTGCCAGCAGTTTAAGGCCGAACACAGATACGCAGTATTTT.

This clonotype was seen repeatedly, ten times or more. This chain links TRBV6-6 with TRBJ1-1; no firm D call. The CDR3 is 13 residues long. The V gene's germline CDR1 is MNHNY and CDR2 SVGAGI (reference sequence). V was pared by 2 bases and J by 3 bases, with 7 bases between. CDR3 sequence (DNA): TGTGCCAGCAGTTACGCGATTGACACTGAAGCTTTCTTT. As protein: CASSYAIDTEAFF.

This clonotype was recorded many times. V gene TRBV29-1 combines with J gene TRBJ1-1; possible D gene TRBD1, 6 bases. V shed 7 bases and J shed 5 bases, with 20 bases lying between them. The CDR3 contains 14 residues. Germline V gene data show CDR1 as SQVTM and CDR2 as ANQGSEA. CDR3 nucleotide sequence: TGCAGCGGTACCATAGGGGGGTTGGGGACTGAAGCTTTCTTT. It yields the protein CSGTIGGLGTEAFF.

In this sample, this clonotype turned up many times. This chain joins TRBV2 and TRBJ2-3; D is uncertain. Germline loops: CDR1 SNHLY, CDR2 FYNNEI. The CDR3 runs 15 residues. The V end was cut by 0 bases, the J end by 4 bases, with 11 bases between. The CDR3 protein is CASSEAPQGSDTQYF. CDR3 coding DNA: TGTGCCAGCAGTGAAGCGCCGCAAGGTTCAGATACGCAGTATTTT.

This clonotype was seen many times. J is TRBJ2-7 and V is TRBV6-2 or TRBV6-3, with 9 bases identical to TRBD2. Losses at the gene ends were 8 bases for V and 7 bases for J; bases not matched to a gene: 15. The germline V gene has CDR1 MNHEY and CDR2 SVGEGT. The CDR3 has 15 amino acids. CDR3: CASGLRTSESREQYF. In DNA form, the CDR3 reads TGTGCCAGCGGCCTCAGGACTAGCGAATCTCGAGAGCAGTACTTC.

The chain uses TRBV7-8 and TRBJ2-5; TRBD2 is a possible D gene (6 bases). Deletions cut 0 bases from V and 2 bases from J, with 13 bases between. Germline CDR1 SGHVS, CDR2 FQNEAQ. The CDR3 loop spans 16 amino acids. CDR3 sequence: CASSLALRRGQETQYF. In DNA, the CDR3 is TGTGCCAGCAGCTTAGCTCTCAGGCGGGGTCAAGAGACCCAGTACTTC. Using reference TRBV7-8 and TRBJ2-5 for the parts outside the CDR3, the full variable domain is GAGVSQSPRYKVAKRGQDVALRCDPISGHVSLFWYQQALGQGPEFLTYFQNEAQLDKSGLPSDRFFAERPEGSVSTLKIQRTQQEDSAVYLCASSLALRRGQETQYFGPGTRLLVL.

Comment on this clonotype: A much larger clone is a single base away; this may be a read error. This chain connects TRBV2 to TRBJ2-3; no clear D gene. CDR3 length equals 15 residues. V was pared by 2 bases and J by 2 bases, with 11 bases between. Germline V gene sequence: CDR1 SNHLY, CDR2 FYNNEI. CDR3 protein: CASSEWVGSTDTQYF. CDR3 coding DNA: TGTGCCAGCAGTGAATGGGTGGGATCCACAGATACGCAGTATTTT.

This clonotype was observed many times. The chain is built from TRBV7-6 and TRBJ2-5; a possible D gene is TRBD2 (5 bases). V shed 1 base and J shed 5 bases, with 8 bases lying between them. This CDR3 is built from 13 residues. CDR1 and CDR2 (germline): SGHVS, FNYEAQ. The chain's CDR3 is CASSLGGWETQYF. The DNA of the CDR3 is TGTGCCAGCAGCTTAGGAGGGTGGGAGACCCAGTACTTC.